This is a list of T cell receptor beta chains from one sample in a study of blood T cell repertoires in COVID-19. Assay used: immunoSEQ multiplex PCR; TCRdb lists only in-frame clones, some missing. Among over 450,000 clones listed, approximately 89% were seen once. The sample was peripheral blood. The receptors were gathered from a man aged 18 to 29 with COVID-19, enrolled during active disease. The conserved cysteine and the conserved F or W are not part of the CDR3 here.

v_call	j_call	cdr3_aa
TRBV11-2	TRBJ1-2	ASSLDGSGGGFYGYT
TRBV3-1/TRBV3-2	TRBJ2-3	ASSQVGGRGATTDTQY
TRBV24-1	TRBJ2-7	ATSGPRTGGRSYEQY
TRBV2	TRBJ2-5	ASSRFQGAGETQY
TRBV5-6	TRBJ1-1	ASSLWVAPRVAEAF
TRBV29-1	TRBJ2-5	SEMTVAGGGETQY
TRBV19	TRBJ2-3	ASSFPSGGVDTQY
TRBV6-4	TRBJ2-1	ASSSGSYNEQF
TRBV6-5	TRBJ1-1	ASSSRGRQEAF
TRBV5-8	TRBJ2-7	ASSLLITGTSYEQY
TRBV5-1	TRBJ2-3	ASSLALAGTDTQY
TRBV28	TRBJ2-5	ASTRGGLAGGVGETQY
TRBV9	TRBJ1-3	ASSVQFGGFSGNTIY
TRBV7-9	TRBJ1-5	ASSLETFVYSNQPQH
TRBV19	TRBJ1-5	ASSIGLPGNQPQH